This TCR beta chain emerged from a study of vaccination and CD4 T cells after COVID-19. Looking at the study overall: Nasal swab PCR detected SARS-CoV-2 in convalescent patients; 8 or 9 had mild disease, one severe.

Sequencing of cultured CD4+ T cell DNA used the Oncomine TCR Beta short-read assay. TCRdb re-called the PCR reads with MiXCR, one entry per CDR3 protein. The data contain under 20,000 distinct CDR3 sequences, roughly 50% of them singletons. With respect to this clonotype: Its antigen is not known.

Study-level points and caveats: Convalescent patients' median share of reactive clones seen only post-vaccination was more than 65%. Spike mono-reactivity was evident in 304 of the 307 vaccine-specific clones derived from convalescent patients.

The sample's treatment: approximately 9-day PBMC culture with coronavirus spike peptide pools or control peptides (ViraFEST assay). Trimming pared 3 bases from V and 8 bases from J, leaving 16 bases between. CDR3 length: 14 amino acids. CDR1 and CDR2 from the germline V gene are ENHRY and SYGVKD. The chain recombines TRBV10-3 with TRBJ1-2; TRBD1 is a possible D gene (5 bases). The specimen was CD4+ T cells from blood, cultured in vitro, collected before SARS-CoV-2 vaccination. The TCR originated in a human donor who had recovered from COVID-19. The CDR3 spells CAISEGRALGGYTF. The CDR3 DNA reads as TGTGCCATCAGTGAAGGCAGGGCGCTCGGAGGCTACACCTTC.